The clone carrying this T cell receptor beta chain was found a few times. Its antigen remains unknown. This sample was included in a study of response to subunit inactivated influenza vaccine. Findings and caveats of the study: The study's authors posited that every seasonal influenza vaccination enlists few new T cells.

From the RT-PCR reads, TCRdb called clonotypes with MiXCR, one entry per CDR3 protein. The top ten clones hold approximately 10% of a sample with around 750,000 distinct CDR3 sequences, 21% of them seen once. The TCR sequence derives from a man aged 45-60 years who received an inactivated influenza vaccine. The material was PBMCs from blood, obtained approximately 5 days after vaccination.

The CDR3 nucleotides are TGTGCCATCAGTGAACAGGGGGCTACGCAGTATTTT. Translated, it gives CAISEQGATQYF. The chain has TRBV10-3 and TRBJ2-3; 9 bases are a match to TRBD1. Trimming at V came to 3 bases and at J to 8 bases, leaving 0 bases not matched to a gene. The germline V gene encodes CDR1 ENHRY and CDR2 SYGVKD. There are 12 residues in the CDR3.